This TCR beta chain was retrieved from a study of T cell changes during pregnancy in multiple sclerosis. This CDR3 contains 18 residues. Trimming left V 4 bases short and J 0 bases short, with 21 bases between. Looked up from germline, CDR1 is SGHVS and CDR2 is FNYEAQ. The table came from immunoSEQ multiplex PCR; TCRdb's copy has only in-frame clones and leaves some out. This table has about 40,000 clones, around nine tenths appearing once. This chain connects TRBV7-6 to TRBJ1-1, with a tentative D call TRBD1 (6 bases). The sequences come from peripheral blood, collected in the first trimester of pregnancy. The receptor was derived from a female donor in good health, enrolled as a control in a pregnancy study. CDR3 residues: CASSSSGQKGSMNTEAFF. The CDR3 nucleotides are TGTGCCAGCAGCTCATCTGGACAGAAAGGGAGTATGAACACTGAAGCTTTCTTT.